This T cell receptor (beta chain) stems from a study of T cell responses to AZD1222 COVID-19 vaccine. General study points: Spike-specific TCR breadth and depth were elevated following two AZD1222 doses. Just six people given AZD1222 tested seropositive at baseline.

Clones were sequenced by immunoSEQ multiplex PCR, and TCRdb holds only the in-frame ones, with some missing. The table lists around 140,000 clones, about 94% of them singletons. This CDR3 has 12 residues. CDR1 SGHRS and CDR2 YFSETQ come from the germline V gene. Trimming stripped 4 bases from V and 3 bases from J, with 7 bases between. Note on this clone: No antigen is known for it.

The chain combines TRBV5-1 with TRBJ1-2; D gene uncertain. The sample here was peripheral blood, taken on day 0 of AZD1222 vaccination. The clonotype comes from an adult in good health. CDR3 DNA: TGCGCCAGCAGCACGGAGTACTATGGCTACACCTTC. Translated: CASSTEYYGYTF. Full variable domain (remainder filled in from reference TRBV5-1 and TRBJ1-2): KAGVTQTPRYLIKTRGQQVTLSCSPISGHRSVSWYQQTPGQGLQFLFEYFSETQRNKGNFPGRFSGRQFSNSRSEMNVSTLELGDSALYLCASSTEYYGYTFGSGTRLTVV.